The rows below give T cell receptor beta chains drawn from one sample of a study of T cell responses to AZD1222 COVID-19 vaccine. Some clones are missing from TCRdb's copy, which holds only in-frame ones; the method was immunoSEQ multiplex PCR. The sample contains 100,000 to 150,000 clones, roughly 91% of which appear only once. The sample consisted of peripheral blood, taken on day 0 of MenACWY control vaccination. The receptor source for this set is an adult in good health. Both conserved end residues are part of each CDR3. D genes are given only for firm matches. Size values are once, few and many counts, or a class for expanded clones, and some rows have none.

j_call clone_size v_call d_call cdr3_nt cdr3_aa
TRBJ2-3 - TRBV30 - TGTGCCTGGAGTTCTACAGGGGACTACAGCACAGATACGCAGTATTTT CAWSSTGDYSTDTQYF
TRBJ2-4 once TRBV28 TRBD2 TGTGCCAGCAGTCCGCCACTCAGATTGGCTAGCGGGGGGGTAGAGGACATTCAGTACTTC CASSPPLRLASGGVEDIQYF
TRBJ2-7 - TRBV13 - TGTGCCAGCAGCCTTGATAAATCCGAGCAGTACTTC CASSLDKSEQYF
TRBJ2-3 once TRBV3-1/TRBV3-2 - TGTGCCAGCAGCCAGAGTAGAGATACGCAGTATTTT CASSQSRDTQYF
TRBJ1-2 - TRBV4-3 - TGCGCCAGCAGCCAAGATCTGGGGTTTCGCTACACCTTC CASSQDLGFRYTF
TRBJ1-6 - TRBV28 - TGTGCCAGCAGTTTAACTCCCTGGACAGAGTATAATTCACCCCTCCACTTT CASSLTPWTEYNSPLHF
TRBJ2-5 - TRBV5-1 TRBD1 TGCGCCAGCAGCCCGAACGGACAGGGCAGGCGGGAGACCCAGTACTTC CASSPNGQGRRETQYF
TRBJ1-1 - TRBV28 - TGTGCCAGCAGTTTATTGGCAGTGGTCGGCACTGAAGCTTTCTTT CASSLLAVVGTEAFF
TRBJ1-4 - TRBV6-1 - TGTGCCAGCAGTGCCGTTCGGGGGGCATACGGTGAAAAACTGTTTTTT CASSAVRGAYGEKLFF
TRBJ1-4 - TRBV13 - TGTGCCAGCAGCCCTGGCCGGGACACCTATGAAAAACTGTTTTTT CASSPGRDTYEKLFF
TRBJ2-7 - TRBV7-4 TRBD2 TGTGCCAGCAGTCCGACTAGCGGGAGATACGAGCAGTACTTC CASSPTSGRYEQYF
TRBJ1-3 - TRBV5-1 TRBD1 TGCGCCAGCAGCCTCGGGGGGCAGGGGGCTGGAAACACCATATATTTT CASSLGGQGAGNTIYF
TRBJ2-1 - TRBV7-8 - TGTGCCAGCAGCCCAAAGAACAATGAGCAGTTCTTC CASSPKNNEQFF
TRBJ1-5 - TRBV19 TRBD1 TGTGCCAGTAGGGGACAGGCCTTCAATCAGCCCCAGCATTTT CASRGQAFNQPQHF
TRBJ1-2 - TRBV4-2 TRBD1 TGTGCCAGCAGCCGCCGGGGACAGGACTCAGGGGGCTACACCTTC CASSRRGQDSGGYTF
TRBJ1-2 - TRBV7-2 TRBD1 TGTGCCAGCAGCTACGGACCGACAGGGAACTATGGCTACACCTTC CASSYGPTGNYGYTF
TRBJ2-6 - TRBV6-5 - TGTGCCAGCAGGTTCTCTGGGGCCAACGTCCTGACTTTC CASRFSGANVLTF
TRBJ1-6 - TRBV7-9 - TGTGCCAGCAGCTTTGGCAGAGGAAATTCACCCCTCCACTTT CASSFGRGNSPLHF
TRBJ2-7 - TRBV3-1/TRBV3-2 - TGTGCCAGCAGCCAAGACGGAGGGTTCTACGAGCAGTACTTC CASSQDGGFYEQYF
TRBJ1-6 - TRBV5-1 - TGCGCCAGCAGCTTGGGATCCTATAATTCACCCCTCCACTTT CASSLGSYNSPLHF
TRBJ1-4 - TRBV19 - TGTGCCAGTAGTACCAACAGGGTCACTAATGAAAAACTGTTTTTT CASSTNRVTNEKLFF
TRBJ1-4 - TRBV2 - TGTGCCAGCAGTGAAGGGACCGTCGGACCTGGAAAACTGTTTTTT CASSEGTVGPGKLFF
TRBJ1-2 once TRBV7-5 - TGTGTCAGAAGCTCTAGGGTGGGAGGGAAATCTATTGGCTACACCTTC CVRSSRVGGKSIGYTF
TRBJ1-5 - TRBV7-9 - TGTGCCAGCAGCTTAGGTTTCTCAGATAGCAATCAGCCCCAGCATTTT CASSLGFSDSNQPQHF
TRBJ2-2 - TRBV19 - TGTGCCAGTAGTATAGATCTGGCAGCTCTGGGGAACACCGGGGAGCTGTTTTTT CASSIDLAALGNTGELFF
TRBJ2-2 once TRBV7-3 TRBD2 TGTGCCAGCAGGGATCAGGGACTAAATACCGGGGAGCTGTTTTTT CASRDQGLNTGELFF
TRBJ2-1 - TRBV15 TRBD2 TGTGCCACCAGCAGAGATTTAGGACTAGCGGGGGTCAATGAGCAGTTCTTC CATSRDLGLAGVNEQFF
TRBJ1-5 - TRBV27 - TGTGCCAGCAGTTTAGGAGGTGATCAGCCCCAGCATTTT CASSLGGDQPQHF
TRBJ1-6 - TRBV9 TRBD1 TGTGCCAGCAGCGTGAGGGGGGACAGGGATAATTCACCCCTCCACTTT CASSVRGDRDNSPLHF
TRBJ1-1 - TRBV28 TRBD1 TGTGCCAGCAGGGAGGACAGGGGAGCTTTCTTT CASREDRGAFF
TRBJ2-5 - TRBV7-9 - TGTGCCAGCAGCTTAGGCGTGTGGGCAGACGGGCAAGAGACCCAGTACTTC CASSLGVWADGQETQYF
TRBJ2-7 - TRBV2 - TGTGCCAGCACCAGCGGAGGGACCTACGAGCAGTACTTC CASTSGGTYEQYF
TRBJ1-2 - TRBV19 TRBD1 TGTGCCAGTAGTATAGGAGGACAGGCCCATGGCTACACCTTC CASSIGGQAHGYTF
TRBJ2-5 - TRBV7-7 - TGTGCCAGCAGCTTAGGATCTAGGGGACAAGAGACCCAGTACTTC CASSLGSRGQETQYF
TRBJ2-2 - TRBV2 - TGTGCCAGCAGTGTTCGGTTGGGGTCCACCGGGGAGCTGTTTTTT CASSVRLGSTGELFF
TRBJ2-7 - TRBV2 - TGTGCCAGCAGTTCGGGGCCCAGTGGCTCCTACGAGCAGTACTTC CASSSGPSGSYEQYF
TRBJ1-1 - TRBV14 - TGTGCCAGCAGCCAAGTACAGGGCAGGTTCACTGAAGCTTTCTTT CASSQVQGRFTEAFF
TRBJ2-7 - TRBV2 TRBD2 TGTGCCAGCAGACTAGCGGGGGACTACGAGCAGTACTTC CASRLAGDYEQYF
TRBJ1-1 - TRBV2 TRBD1 TGTGCCAGCAGTGAGCGGACAGGGGGCGCGGACACTGAAGCTTTCTTT CASSERTGGADTEAFF
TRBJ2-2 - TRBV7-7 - TGTGCCAGCAGCCTGGGACCCTTCACCGGGGAGCTGTTTTTT CASSLGPFTGELFF
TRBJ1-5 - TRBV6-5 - TGTGCCAGCAGTAACGGGGGGGACGGCAATCAGCCCCAGCATTTT CASSNGGDGNQPQHF
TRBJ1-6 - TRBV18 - TGTGCCAGCTCACCCGACGAGTATAATTCACCCCTCCACTTT CASSPDEYNSPLHF
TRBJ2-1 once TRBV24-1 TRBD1 TGTGCCACCAGTGATTTCCCGGGACAGGGGGCCCAGGATGAGCAGTTCTTC CATSDFPGQGAQDEQFF
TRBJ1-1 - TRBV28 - TGTGCCAGTGCCTACACTGAAGCTTTCTTT CASAYTEAFF
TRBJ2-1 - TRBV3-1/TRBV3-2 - TGTGCCAGCAGCCCCCAGGTCTTCAATGAGCAGTTCTTC CASSPQVFNEQFF
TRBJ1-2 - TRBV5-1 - TGCGCCAGCAGCTTGTGGGGGTATGGCTACACCTTC CASSLWGYGYTF
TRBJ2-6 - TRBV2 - TGTGCCAGCGCTCTGGGCGCTGGGGCCAACGTCCTGACTTTC CASALGAGANVLTF